This T cell receptor beta chain comes out of a study of cytomegalovirus exposure and HLA in healthy donors. The study, taken as a whole, reports: V- and J-gene trimming in TCR beta was tied to a missense DCLRE1C variant by an analysis performed later.

The V end lost 0 bases, the J end lost 0 bases, and 14 bases lay between the germline ends. The CDR3 runs to 17 residues. The germline CDR1 and CDR2 sequences are LGHNT and FRNRAP. With 60 Vbeta and 13 Jbeta primers, the PCR was carried out. The table came from immunoSEQ multiplex PCR; TCRdb's copy has only in-frame clones and leaves some out. Of 100,000 or so clones in the sample, roughly 60% are singletons; the top ten hold around 5.5%. This clone was observed once. Its antigen is not known. Input material: PBMCs. The chain carries TRBV12-5 and TRBJ1-1; possibly TRBD1 for D (5 bases). This TCR came from a woman aged 25 to 39 in good health and CMV-seropositive. The CDR3 protein is CASGLVLGREMNTEAFF. The DNA of the CDR3 is TGTGCTAGTGGTTTGGTACTCGGCAGGGAAATGAACACTGAAGCTTTCTTT. Combining the CDR3 with reference TRBV12-5 and TRBJ1-1 gives the whole variable domain DARVTQTPRHKVTEMGQEVTMRCQPILGHNTVFWYRQTMMQGLELLAYFRNRAPLDDSGMPKDRFSAEMPDATLATLKIQPSEPRDSAVYFCASGLVLGREMNTEAFFGQGTRLTVV.